The present T cell receptor beta chain was sequenced within a study of blood T cell repertoires in COVID-19. Study at large: Samples representing acute and convalescent COVID-19 were sourced from the United States, Italy and Spain. From T cells, B-cell-depleted T cells, or PBMCs came the material, which was cDNA or gDNA.

As handled by the study authors: Estimation of nucleated cell counts was performed using reference gene primer amplification. The assay was immunoSEQ multiplex PCR, and TCRdb's table has in-frame clones only and misses some. Clone size and V and J calls were adopted from that table, with D and trimming inferred from the DNA. The top ten hold about 10% of the sample, which has over 100,000 clones, approximately 80% seen once. This clone was found once. This CDR3 comprises 15 residues. V lost 8 bases, J lost 8 bases, and 24 bases lay in between. Per the germline V gene, CDR1 is MNHEY and CDR2 is SMNVEV (reference sequence).

The chain links TRBV27 to TRBJ1-2, with a tentative D call TRBD1 (6 bases). This sequence originates from a human donor in a cohort sampled during active COVID-19. The sequencing input was peripheral blood. This CDR3 is CASRQSTGGARGYTF. DNA for the CDR3: TGTGCCAGCCGACAATCGACGGGGGGGGCTCGCGGCTACACCTTC.